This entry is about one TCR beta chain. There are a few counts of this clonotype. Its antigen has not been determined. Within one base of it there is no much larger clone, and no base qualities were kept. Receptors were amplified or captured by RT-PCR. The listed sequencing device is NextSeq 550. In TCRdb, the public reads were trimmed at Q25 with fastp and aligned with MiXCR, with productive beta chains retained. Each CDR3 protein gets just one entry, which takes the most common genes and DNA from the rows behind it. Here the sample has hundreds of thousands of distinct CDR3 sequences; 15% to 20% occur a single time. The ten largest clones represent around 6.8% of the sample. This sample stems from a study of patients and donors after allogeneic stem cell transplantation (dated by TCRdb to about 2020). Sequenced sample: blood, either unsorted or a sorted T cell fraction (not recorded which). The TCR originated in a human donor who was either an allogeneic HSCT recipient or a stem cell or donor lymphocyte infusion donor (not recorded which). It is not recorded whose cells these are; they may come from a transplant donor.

Here the CDR3 is given as CATSDSPGPTNYGYTF. The nucleotide sequence reads TGTGCCACCAGTGATTCCCCGGGACCCACAAACTATGGCTACACCTTC. The chain couples TRBV24-1 to TRBJ1-2, with a tentative D gene TRBD1 over 5 matching bases. In the germline V gene, CDR1 corresponds to KGHDR and CDR2 to SFDVKD. Reading from cysteine to phenylalanine, the CDR3 counts 16 amino acids. Solely the CDR3 DNA is kept, with 48 bases framed from the first base. V is shortened by 2 bases, J by 2 bases, and the region joining them spans 14 bases.